These 2 T cell receptor beta chains share one sample of origin, sequenced in a study of T-cell reconstitution after alpha-beta-depleted transplantation in children. The TCRbeta library incorporated unique molecular identifiers. MiXCR, run by TCRdb on the PCR reads, gives a single entry per CDR3 protein. The sample holds 500,000 to 600,000 distinct CDR3 sequences; around 27% are singletons and the top ten take just over 35%. The source was PBMCs, collected before TCRalphabeta/CD19-depleted stem cell transplant. The receptors derive from a boy younger than two with Wiskott-Aldrich syndrome, due to receive a stem cell transplant.

A few counts support this clonotype. The chain employs TRBV28 and TRBJ1-1; a possible D gene is TRBD1 (5 bases). Germline CDR1 is MDHEN and CDR2 is SYDVKM. The CDR3 extends over 13 amino acids. V shed 5 bases and J shed 3 bases, with 10 bases lying between them. CDR3: CASSASGYTEAFF. Written as DNA, the CDR3 is TGTGCCAGCAGTGCTTCAGGGTACACTGAAGCTTTCTTT.

This clonotype showed up just a few times. The chain links TRBV29-1 to TRBJ1-1, with TRBD1 matching over 10 bases. Germline trimming cut 3 bases from V and 4 bases from J; bases unmatched to any gene: 2. The germline V gene encodes CDR1 SQVTM and CDR2 ANQGSEA. The CDR3 is made up of 13 amino acids. This CDR3 is CSVDRDRGTEAFF. DNA for the CDR3: TGCAGCGTTGATAGGGACAGGGGCACTGAAGCTTTCTTT.